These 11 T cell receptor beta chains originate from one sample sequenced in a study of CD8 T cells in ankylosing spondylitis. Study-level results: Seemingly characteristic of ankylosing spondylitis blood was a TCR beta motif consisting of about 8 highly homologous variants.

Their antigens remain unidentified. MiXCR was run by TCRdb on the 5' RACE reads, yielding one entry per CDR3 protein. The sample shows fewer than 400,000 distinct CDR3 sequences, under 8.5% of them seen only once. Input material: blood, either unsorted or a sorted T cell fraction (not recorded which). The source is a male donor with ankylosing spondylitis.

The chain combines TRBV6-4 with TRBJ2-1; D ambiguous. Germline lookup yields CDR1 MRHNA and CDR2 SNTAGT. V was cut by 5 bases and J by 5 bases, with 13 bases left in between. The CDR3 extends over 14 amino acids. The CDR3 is CASSPGPLNNEQFF. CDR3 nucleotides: TGTGCCAGCAGTCCCGGGCCGCTAAACAATGAGCAGTTCTTC.

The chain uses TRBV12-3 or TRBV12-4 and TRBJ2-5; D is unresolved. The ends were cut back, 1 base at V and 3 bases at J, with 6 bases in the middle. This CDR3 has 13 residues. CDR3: CASSLGGKETQYF. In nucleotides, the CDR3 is TGTGCCAGCAGTTTAGGCGGTAAAGAGACCCAGTACTTC.

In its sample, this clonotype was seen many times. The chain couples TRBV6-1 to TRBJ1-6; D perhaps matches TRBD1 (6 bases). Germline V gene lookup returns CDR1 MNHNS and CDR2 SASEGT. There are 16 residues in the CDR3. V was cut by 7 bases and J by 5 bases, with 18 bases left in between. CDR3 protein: CASKESGGLNNSPLHF. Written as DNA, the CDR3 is TGTGCCAGCAAAGAGAGTGGGGGGCTAAATAATTCACCCCTCCACTTT.

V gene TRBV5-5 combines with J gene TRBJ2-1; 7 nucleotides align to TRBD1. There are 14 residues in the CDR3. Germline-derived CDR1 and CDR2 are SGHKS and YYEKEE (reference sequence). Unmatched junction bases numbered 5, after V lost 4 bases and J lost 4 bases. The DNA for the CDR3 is TGTGCCAGCAGCCGAGGGACAGCTTACAATGAGCAGTTCTTC. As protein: CASSRGTAYNEQFF.

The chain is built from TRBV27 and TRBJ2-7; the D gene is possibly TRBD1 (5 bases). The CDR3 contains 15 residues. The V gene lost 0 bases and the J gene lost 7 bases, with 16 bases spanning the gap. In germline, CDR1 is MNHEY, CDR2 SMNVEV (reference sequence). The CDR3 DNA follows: TGTGCCAGCAGTTTATCGAGCCCAGGGCTGAGGGAGCAGTACTTC. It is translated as CASSLSSPGLREQYF.

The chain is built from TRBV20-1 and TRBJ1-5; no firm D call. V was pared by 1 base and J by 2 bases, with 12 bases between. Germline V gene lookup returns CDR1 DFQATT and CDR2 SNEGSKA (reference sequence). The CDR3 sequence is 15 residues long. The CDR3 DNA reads TGCAGTGCTAGAGCCGGAGGGTATGGCAATCAGCCCCAGCATTTT. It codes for CSARAGGYGNQPQHF.

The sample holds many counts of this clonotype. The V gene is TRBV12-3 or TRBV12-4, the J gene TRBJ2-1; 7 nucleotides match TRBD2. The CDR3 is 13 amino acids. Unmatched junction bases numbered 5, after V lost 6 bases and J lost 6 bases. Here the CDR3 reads CASSPGTTNEQFF. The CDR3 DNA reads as TGTGCCAGCAGCCCCGGGACTACCAATGAGCAGTTCTTC.

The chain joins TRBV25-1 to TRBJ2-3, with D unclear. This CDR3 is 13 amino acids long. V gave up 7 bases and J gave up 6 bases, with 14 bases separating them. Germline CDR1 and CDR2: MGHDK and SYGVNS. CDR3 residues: CASNQRKADTQYF. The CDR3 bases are TGTGCCAGCAACCAGAGAAAGGCCGATACGCAGTATTTT.

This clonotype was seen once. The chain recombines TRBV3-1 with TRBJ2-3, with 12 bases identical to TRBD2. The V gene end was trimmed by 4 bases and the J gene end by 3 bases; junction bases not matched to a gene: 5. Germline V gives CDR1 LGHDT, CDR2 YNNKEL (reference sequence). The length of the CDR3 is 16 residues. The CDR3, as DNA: TGTGCCAGCAGCCGTCAGACTAGCGGGGGAACAGATACGCAGTATTTT. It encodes CASSRQTSGGTDTQYF.

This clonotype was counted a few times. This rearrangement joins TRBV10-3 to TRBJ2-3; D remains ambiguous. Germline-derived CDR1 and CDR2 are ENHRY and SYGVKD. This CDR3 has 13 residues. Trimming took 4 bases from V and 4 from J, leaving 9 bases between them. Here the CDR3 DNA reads TGTGCCATCAGTGCCCAGGTCGCAGATACGCAGTATTTT. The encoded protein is CAISAQVADTQYF.

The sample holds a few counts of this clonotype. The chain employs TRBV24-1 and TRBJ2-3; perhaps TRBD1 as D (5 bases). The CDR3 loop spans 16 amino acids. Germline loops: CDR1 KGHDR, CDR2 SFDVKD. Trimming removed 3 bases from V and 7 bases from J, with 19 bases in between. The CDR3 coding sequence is TGTGCCACCAGTGATCGTCCAGGGCGGATTAACTATACGCAGTATTTT. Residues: CATSDRPGRINYTQYF.